This TCR beta chain was sequenced during a study of control samples from healthy donors and cancer patients. Profiling relied on immunoSEQ multiplex PCR, and the TCRdb table lists in-frame clones only, not all of them. Counted here are more than 70,000 clones, approximately 94% occurring once; the ten biggest clones make up approximately 3%. CDR3 length: 16 amino acids. Germline lookup yields CDR1 KGHSH and CDR2 LQKENI. The V end was cut by 3 bases, the J end by 6 bases, with 18 bases between. The receptor comes from a woman under 40 in good health. Sample: blood. The chain carries TRBV18 and TRBJ1-5; D ambiguous. CDR3 DNA sequence: TGTGCCAGCTCACCTCAACCCCTCGGGGTGGGTCAGCCCCAGCATTTT. This encodes CASSPQPLGVGQPQHF.